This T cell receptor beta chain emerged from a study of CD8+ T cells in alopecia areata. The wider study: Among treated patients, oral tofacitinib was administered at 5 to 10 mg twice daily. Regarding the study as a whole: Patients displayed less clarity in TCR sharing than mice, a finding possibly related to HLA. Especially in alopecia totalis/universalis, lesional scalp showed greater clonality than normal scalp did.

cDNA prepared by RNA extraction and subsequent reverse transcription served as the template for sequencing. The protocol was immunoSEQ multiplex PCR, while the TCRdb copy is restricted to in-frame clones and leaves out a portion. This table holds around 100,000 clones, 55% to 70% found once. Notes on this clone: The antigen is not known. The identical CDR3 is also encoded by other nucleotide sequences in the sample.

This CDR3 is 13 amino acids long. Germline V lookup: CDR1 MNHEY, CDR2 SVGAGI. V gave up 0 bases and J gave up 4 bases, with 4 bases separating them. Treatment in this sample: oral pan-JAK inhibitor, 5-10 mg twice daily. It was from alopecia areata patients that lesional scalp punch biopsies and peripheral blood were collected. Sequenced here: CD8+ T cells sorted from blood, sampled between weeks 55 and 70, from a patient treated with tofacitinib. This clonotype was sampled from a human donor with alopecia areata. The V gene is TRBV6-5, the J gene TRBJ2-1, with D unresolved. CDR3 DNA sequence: TGTGCCAGCAGTTACTCGCCTTACAATGAGCAGTTCTTC. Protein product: CASSYSPYNEQFF.